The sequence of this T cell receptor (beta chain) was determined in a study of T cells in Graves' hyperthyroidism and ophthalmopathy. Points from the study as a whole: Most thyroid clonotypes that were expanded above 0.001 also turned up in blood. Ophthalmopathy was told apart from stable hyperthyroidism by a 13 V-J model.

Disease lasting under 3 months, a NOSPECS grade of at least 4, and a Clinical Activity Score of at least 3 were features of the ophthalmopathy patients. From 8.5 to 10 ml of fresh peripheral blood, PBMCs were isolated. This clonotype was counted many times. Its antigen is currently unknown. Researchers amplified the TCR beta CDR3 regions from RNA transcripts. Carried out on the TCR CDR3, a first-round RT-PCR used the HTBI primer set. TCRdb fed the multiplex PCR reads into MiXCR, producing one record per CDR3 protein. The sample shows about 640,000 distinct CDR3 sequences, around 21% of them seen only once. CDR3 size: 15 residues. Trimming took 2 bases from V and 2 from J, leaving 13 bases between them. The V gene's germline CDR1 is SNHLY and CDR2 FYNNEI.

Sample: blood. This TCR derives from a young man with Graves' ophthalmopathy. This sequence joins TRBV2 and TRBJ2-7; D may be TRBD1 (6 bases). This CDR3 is CASSENGRGPYEQYF. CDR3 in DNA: TGTGCCAGCAGTGAAAATGGCAGGGGTCCCTACGAGCAGTACTTC. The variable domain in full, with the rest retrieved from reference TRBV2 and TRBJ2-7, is EPEVTQTPSHQVTQMGQEVILRCVPISNHLYFYWYRQILGQKVEFLVSFYNNEISEKSEIFDDQFSVERPDGSNFTLKIRSTKLEDSAMYFCASSENGRGPYEQYFGPGTRLTVT.